Shown below are 16 T cell receptor beta chains from a single sample sequenced in a study of blood T cell repertoires in COVID-19. Some clones are missing from TCRdb's copy, which holds only in-frame ones; the method was immunoSEQ multiplex PCR. Among about 390,000 clones listed, 80% to 90% were seen once. The specimen was PBMCs or T cells enriched from blood (not recorded which). The receptors stem from a woman in her forties or fifties who had recovered from COVID-19.

The V and J genes are TRBV9 and TRBJ2-5; D is possibly TRBD1 (6 bases). Trimming removed 3 bases at V and 5 bases at J, with 20 bases between. CDR1 SGDLS and CDR2 YYNGEE come from the germline V gene. The CDR3 runs to 16 residues. The DNA for the CDR3 is TGTGCCAGCAGCGAGCGGACAGTGCGATTGTCGGAGACCCAGTACTTC. It encodes CASSERTVRLSETQYF.

V gene TRBV19 combines with J gene TRBJ2-5; 11 positions match TRBD1. Germline V gene lookup returns CDR1 LNHDA and CDR2 SQIVND (reference sequence). This CDR3 is built from 15 residues. V lost 5 bases to trimming and J lost 3 bases; unmatched junction nucleotides: 5. As DNA, the CDR3 is TGTGCCAGTAGTTCCGGGGACAGGGGGAAAGAGACCCAGTACTTC. It yields the protein CASSSGDRGKETQYF.

The CDR3 sequence is CASSSTEETEAFF. As DNA, the CDR3 is TGCGCCAGCAGCTCTACGGAGGAAACTGAAGCTTTCTTT. The chain joins TRBV5-1 to TRBJ1-1; D not certain. CDR1 is SGHRS and CDR2 is YFSETQ in the germline V gene. V lost 3 bases to trimming and J lost 5 bases, with 11 bases between them. The CDR3 is made up of 13 amino acids.

The genes are TRBV6-5 and TRBJ1-2; TRBD1 is a possible D gene (5 bases). Trimming removed 8 bases from V and 0 bases from J, with 10 bases in between. Germline assignment: CDR1 MNHEY and CDR2 SVGAGI. This CDR3 has 13 amino acids. The CDR3 sequence is CASAGHPNYGYTF. CDR3 sequence (DNA): TGTGCCAGCGCGGGGCATCCTAACTATGGCTACACCTTC.

The V and J genes are TRBV6-1 and TRBJ2-5; 9 bases fit TRBD2. In germline, CDR1 is MNHNS, CDR2 SASEGT. The CDR3 is made up of 16 amino acids. The V and J ends lost 4 bases and 1 base, in that order; junction bases with no gene match: 7. In DNA, the CDR3 is TGTGCCAGCAGTGCCCGACTAGCGGAGCCCCAAGAGACCCAGTACTTC. Amino acid sequence: CASSARLAEPQETQYF.

The chain is built from TRBV7-9 and TRBJ1-2; 9 bases match TRBD1. The CDR3 contains 12 residues. V was clipped by 5 bases and J by 8 bases; unmatched bases: 3. CDR1 is SEHNR and CDR2 is FQNEAQ in the germline V gene (reference sequence). CDR3 in amino acids: CASSRDREGYTF. CDR3 coding DNA: TGTGCCAGCAGCCGGGACAGGGAAGGCTACACCTTC.

J is TRBJ2-7 and V is TRBV7-8, with D perhaps TRBD2 (5 bases). The CDR3 extends over 14 amino acids. Germline lookup yields CDR1 SGHVS and CDR2 FQNEAQ. Trimming pared 2 bases from V and 6 bases from J, leaving 14 bases between. The CDR3: CASSLPGLSREQYF. CDR3 nucleotides: TGTGCCAGCAGCTTACCAGGACTCTCTCGCGAGCAGTACTTC.

The CDR3 protein is CASSLGQTQYF. The CDR3, as DNA: TGTGCCAGCAGCTTAGGGCAGACCCAGTACTTC. The chain combines TRBV11-2 with TRBJ2-5, with D hard to call. Trimming took off 1 base at V and 6 bases at J, with 3 bases between the two ends. CDR3 length equals 11 residues. Germline CDR1 SGHAT, CDR2 FQNNGV.

V gene TRBV2 combines with J gene TRBJ1-5, with 9 bases lining up with TRBD1. Germline CDR1 SNHLY, CDR2 FYNNEI. With V trimmed by 7 bases and J by 7 bases, 5 bases remained unmatched. The CDR3 contains 13 residues. The CDR3 reads CASTTGGGQPQHF. In DNA form, the CDR3 reads TGTGCCAGCACAACAGGGGGCGGACAGCCCCAGCATTTT.

The chain links TRBV7-8 to TRBJ1-3; D possibly corresponds to TRBD1 (6 bases). Trimming shortened V by 6 bases and J by 2 bases, and 11 bases separated the two germline ends. The length of the CDR3 is 14 residues. Germline CDR1 and CDR2: SGHVS and FQNEAQ. CDR3: CASRDSPPGNTIYF. The CDR3 nucleotides are TGTGCCAGCAGGGACAGTCCTCCTGGAAACACCATATATTTT.

This chain joins TRBV27 and TRBJ1-1; tentative D call: TRBD1 (5 bases). V gave up 4 bases and J gave up 5 bases, with 8 bases separating them. The CDR3 extends over 12 amino acids. In germline, CDR1 is MNHEY, CDR2 SMNVEV (reference sequence). Written as DNA, the CDR3 is TGTGCCAGCAGTTCCGCAGGGACTGAAGCTTTCTTT. This codes for CASSSAGTEAFF.

The chain combines TRBV7-2 with TRBJ2-1, with 8 bases identical to TRBD1. After removal of 6 bases from V and 9 bases from J, the junction contained 13 bases not matched to a gene. The germline V gene has CDR1 SGHTA and CDR2 FQGNSA. CDR3 length: 15 amino acids. This chain's CDR3 is CASRPARTGPPEQFF. The CDR3 nucleotides are TGTGCCAGCAGACCTGCCCGGACAGGGCCCCCTGAGCAGTTCTTC. Full variable domain (outside the CDR3, taken from reference TRBV7-2 and TRBJ2-1): GAGVSQSPSNKVTEKGKDVELRCDPISGHTALYWYRQSLGQGLEFLIYFQGNSAPDKSGLPSDRFSAERTGGSVSTLTIQRTQQEDSAVYLCASRPARTGPPEQFFGPGTRLTVL.

The chain joins TRBV29-1 to TRBJ1-1, with 8 bases that match TRBD1. The CDR3 sequence is 14 residues long. The junction had 6 bases not matched to a gene; V was cut back by 3 bases and J by 3 bases. Germline assignment: CDR1 SQVTM and CDR2 ANQGSEA. The DNA for the CDR3 is TGCAGCGTTGATAAGGACAGGGAGGACACTGAAGCTTTCTTT. This codes for CSVDKDREDTEAFF.

V gene TRBV30 combines with J gene TRBJ1-2, with D unresolved. Trimming shortened V by 3 bases and J by 8 bases, and 13 bases separated the two germline ends. The CDR3 contains 12 residues. Germline assignment: CDR1 GTSNPN and CDR2 SVGIG (reference sequence). The CDR3 here is CAWSFEAMGYTF. CDR3 bases: TGTGCCTGGAGCTTCGAGGCCATGGGCTACACCTTC.

The chain carries TRBV7-9 and TRBJ1-4, with unresolved D. Per the germline V gene, CDR1 is SEHNR and CDR2 is FQNEAQ (reference sequence). Between the trimmed V and J ends, which lost 4 bases and 0 bases, there was a span of 9 bases. This CDR3 is 15 amino acids long. The CDR3 is CASSSHDTTNEKLFF. Written as DNA, the CDR3 is TGTGCCAGCAGCTCACATGACACAACTAATGAAAAACTGTTTTTT. Drawing the rest from reference TRBV7-9 and TRBJ1-4, the complete variable domain is DTGVSQNPRHKITKRGQNVTFRCDPISEHNRLYWYRQTLGQGPEFLTYFQNEAQLEKSRLLSDRFSAERPKGSFSTLEIQRTEQGDSAMYLCASSSHDTTNEKLFFGSGTQLSVL.

The J gene is TRBJ1-5, the V gene TRBV20-1; 7 bases match TRBD1. Trimming removed 3 bases from V and 6 bases from J; junction bases left unmatched: 8. The germline gives CDR1 DFQATT, CDR2 SNEGSKA (reference sequence). The CDR3 runs to 14 residues. The CDR3 reads CSASKAGGTQPQHF. In DNA, the CDR3 is TGCAGTGCTAGTAAGGCAGGGGGTACTCAGCCCCAGCATTTT.